The 23 T cell receptor beta chains reported below all come from one sample, sequenced in a study of cytomegalovirus exposure and HLA in healthy donors. The PCR contained 60 Vbeta and 13 Jbeta primers. Measured with immunoSEQ multiplex PCR; TCRdb has only the in-frame clones, and not every one. Of over 150,000 clones in the sample, around 79% were seen once. Sequences were obtained from PBMCs. These receptors all stem from a man between 25 and 39 years old in good health and CMV-seropositive.

The chain combines TRBV7-3 with TRBJ2-1; tentative D call: TRBD2 (5 bases). This CDR3 region has 15 residues. Germline V gene sequence: CDR1 SGHTA, CDR2 FQGTGA. Trimming stripped 7 bases from V and 2 bases from J, with 15 bases between. The CDR3 nucleotides are TGTGCCAGCAAATTGAGAGGGAATACCTACAATGAGCAGTTCTTC. Translated: CASKLRGNTYNEQFF.

The chain recombines TRBV15 with TRBJ1-5, with 9 bases that match TRBD1. V shed 4 bases, J shed 3 bases, and the junction held 4 bases outside the gene matches. The CDR3 runs to 15 residues. Germline values: CDR1 LNHNV, CDR2 YYDKDF (reference sequence). Written as DNA, the CDR3 is TGTGCCACCAGCACCCGGACAGGGGACAATCAGCCCCAGCATTTT. Translated, it gives CATSTRTGDNQPQHF. The complete variable domain, with remaining parts taken from reference TRBV15 and TRBJ1-5, reads DAMVIQNPRYQVTQFGKPVTLSCSQTLNHNVMYWYQQKSSQAPKLLFHYYDKDFNNEADTPDNFQSRRPNTSFCFLDIRSPGLGDTAMYLCATSTRTGDNQPQHFGDGTRLSIL.

The rearrangement joins TRBV10-3 to TRBJ1-5; possible D gene TRBD1, 6 bases. V lost 4 bases, J lost 5 bases, and 12 bases lay in between. Germline CDR1 ENHRY, CDR2 SYGVKD. The CDR3 covers 14 residues. The CDR3 reads CAISGTVEDQPQHF. Here the CDR3 DNA reads TGTGCCATCAGTGGGACAGTGGAAGATCAGCCCCAGCATTTT.

This rearrangement joins TRBV2 to TRBJ2-7; 13 bases are shared with TRBD2. CDR1 is SNHLY, CDR2 FYNNEI, per germline. V gave up 1 base and J gave up 4 bases; unmatched junction bases: 4. The CDR3 is 16 amino acids. The CDR3 bases are TGTGCCAGCAGTGAAGGGACTAGCGGGAGTCGGTACGAGCAGTACTTC. Residues: CASSEGTSGSRYEQYF.

The table lists this clone with a count of one. The V call is TRBV2, the J call TRBJ2-1, with TRBD2 as a possible D gene (6 bases). V lost 5 bases, J lost 5 bases, and 10 bases lay in between. Germline CDR1 is SNHLY and CDR2 is FYNNEI. The length of the CDR3 is 13 residues. The CDR3 sequence: CASSRLGDNEQFF. In DNA, the CDR3 is TGTGCCAGCAGTCGACTAGGGGACAATGAGCAGTTCTTC.

The chain combines TRBV10-3 with TRBJ1-3, with 8 bases matching TRBD1. Germline loops: CDR1 ENHRY, CDR2 SYGVKD. The V and J ends lost 6 bases and 2 bases, in that order; junction bases with no gene match: 6. This CDR3 contains 15 residues. CDR3 nucleotides: TGTGCCATCAGGGACTCGGACAGGGCTGGAAACACCATATATTTT. Protein: CAIRDSDRAGNTIYF.

This chain connects TRBV19 to TRBJ1-3; 7 bases map to TRBD1. This CDR3 is 16 amino acids long. V dropped 4 bases and J dropped 0; count of bases not matched to a gene: 6. Germline-derived CDR1 and CDR2 are LNHDA and SQIVND (reference sequence). The DNA of the CDR3 is TGTGCCAGTAGTACCGAAACAGGGGACTCTGGAAACACCATATATTTT. Its protein is CASSTETGDSGNTIYF.

J is TRBJ2-1 and V is TRBV6-5; D is perhaps TRBD1 (6 bases). From germline, CDR1 is MNHEY and CDR2 SVGAGI. Trimming pared 7 bases from V and 0 bases from J, leaving 13 bases between. CDR3 size: 15 residues. CDR3 nucleotide sequence: TGTGCCAGCACTCCCGACAGGACCTCCTACAATGAGCAGTTCTTC. Its protein product is CASTPDRTSYNEQFF.

The chain joins TRBV9 to TRBJ2-5; TRBD2 agrees at 13 bases. CDR1 is SGDLS and CDR2 is YYNGEE in the germline V gene. V lost 4 bases and J lost 5; bases outside the gene matches: 8. This CDR3 is built from 16 residues. The DNA of the CDR3 is TGTGCCAGCAGCTACGATGGACTAGCGGGAGAGGAGACCCAGTACTTC. It is translated as CASSYDGLAGEETQYF. Variable domain in full (rest from reference TRBV9 and TRBJ2-5): DSGVTQTPKHLITATGQRVTLRCSPRSGDLSVYWYQQSLDQGLQFLIQYYNGEERAKGNILERFSAQQFPDLHSELNLSSLELGDSALYFCASSYDGLAGEETQYFGPGTRLLVL.

This rearrangement joins TRBV4-3 to TRBJ2-3; 7 nucleotides match TRBD2. The CDR3 spans 16 residues. The junction had 3 bases not matched to a gene; V was cut back by 0 bases and J by 0 bases. CDR1 and CDR2 from the germline V gene are LGHNA and YSLEER. The CDR3 nucleotides read TGCGCCAGCAGCCAAGAGCGGGGGTTTAGCACAGATACGCAGTATTTT. It specifies CASSQERGFSTDTQYF.

The rearrangement uses TRBV6-5 and TRBJ1-4; D unresolved. Germline loops: CDR1 MNHEY, CDR2 SVGAGI. The CDR3 runs to 14 residues. V lost 0 bases and J 12 bases, leaving 14 bases between the germline ends. The CDR3, as DNA: TGTGCCAGCAGTTACTCTTTTGTTTCCCCGGAACTGTTTTTT. Protein product: CASSYSFVSPELFF.

The genes are TRBV14 and TRBJ2-7; 7 positions agree with TRBD1. The CDR3 sequence is 14 residues long. V lost 3 bases, J lost 3 bases, and 5 bases stayed unmatched. Germline V gives CDR1 SGHDN, CDR2 FVKESK. CDR3 sequence reads: CASSQATGFYEQYF. The CDR3, as DNA: TGTGCCAGCAGCCAGGCGACAGGGTTCTACGAGCAGTACTTC.

The rearrangement links TRBV5-8 to TRBJ1-5; the D gene is possibly TRBD1 (5 bases). Looked up from germline, CDR1 is SGHTS and CDR2 is YDEGEE. V was trimmed by 6 bases and J by 0 bases, leaving 13 bases between them. The CDR3 is 15 amino acids. CDR3 nucleotides: TGTGCCAGCACCATGGGGGGAAATAGCAATCAGCCCCAGCATTTT. Translation: CASTMGGNSNQPQHF.

V and J are TRBV29-1 and TRBJ2-7; D is ambiguous. In germline, CDR1 is SQVTM, CDR2 ANQGSEA. The CDR3 contains 13 residues. The CDR3, as DNA: TGCAGTGCCACTACCGGATCGATGGGCGAGCAGTACTTC. Translation: CSATTGSMGEQYF.

The V call is TRBV30, the J call TRBJ1-5, with 10 bases matching TRBD1. The germline V gene encodes CDR1 GTSNPN and CDR2 SVGIG (reference sequence). The CDR3 sequence is 17 residues long. Trimming at V came to 1 base and at J to 2 bases, leaving 8 bases not matched to a gene. The CDR3 bases are TGTGCCTGGAGTGCCGGGACAGGGGTTTTGGGCAATCAGCCCCAGCATTTT. Protein product: CAWSAGTGVLGNQPQHF.

The chain combines TRBV30 with TRBJ2-5; the D is unclear. The germline gives CDR1 GTSNPN, CDR2 SVGIG (reference sequence). The CDR3 loop spans 11 amino acids. The CDR3 loop reads CAGAAQETQYF. In DNA, the CDR3 is TGTGCTGGCGCGGCTCAAGAGACCCAGTACTTC.

This clone was observed a few times. As DNA, the CDR3 is TGTGCCAGCAGCCAAGGGACAGGGGGTAGCACTGAAGCTTTCTTT. Translating gives CASSQGTGGSTEAFF. The rearrangement uses TRBV9 and TRBJ1-1; TRBD1 matches at 11 bases. This CDR3 is 15 amino acids long. Germline V gene sequence: CDR1 SGDLS, CDR2 YYNGEE. V trimming: 4 bases; J trimming: 4 bases; junction bases outside the gene matches: 6. The full variable domain, rest sourced from reference TRBV9 and TRBJ1-1, is DSGVTQTPKHLITATGQRVTLRCSPRSGDLSVYWYQQSLDQGLQFLIQYYNGEERAKGNILERFSAQQFPDLHSELNLSSLELGDSALYFCASSQGTGGSTEAFFGQGTRLTVV.

The chain couples TRBV28 to TRBJ2-7, with D unresolved. Germline CDR1 MDHEN, CDR2 SYDVKM. Trimming stripped 8 bases from V and 6 bases from J, with 17 bases between. The CDR3 has 13 residues. The CDR3 sequence: CASLAHDIREQYF. The CDR3 coding sequence is TGTGCCAGCCTCGCACATGATATCCGCGAGCAGTACTTC.

The chain employs TRBV18 and TRBJ1-1; D is unclear. Looked up from germline, CDR1 is KGHSH and CDR2 is LQKENI. The CDR3 has 15 amino acids. V lost 3 bases and J 3 bases, leaving 14 bases between the germline ends. The CDR3, as DNA: TGTGCCAGCTCACCTTACCCCGACCGGGACACTGAAGCTTTCTTT. Its translation is CASSPYPDRDTEAFF.

J is TRBJ2-7 and V is TRBV5-1; 10 bases fit TRBD1. The CDR3 covers 14 residues. CDR1 and CDR2 (germline): SGHRS, YFSETQ. J was trimmed by 4 bases and V by 3 bases; bases with no gene match: 4. CDR3 loop: CASSSGTGEYEQYF. CDR3 coding DNA: TGCGCCAGCAGCTCCGGGACAGGGGAATACGAGCAGTACTTC.

The sample holds a few counts of this clone. CDR3 sequence: CASSYSEGGTDTQYF. CDR3 DNA sequence: TGTGCCAGCAGTTACTCGGAAGGAGGCACAGATACGCAGTATTTT. The chain employs TRBV6-5 and TRBJ2-3; D gene ambiguous. Trimming took off 0 bases at V and 1 base at J, with 8 bases between the two ends. This CDR3 region has 15 residues. Germline CDR1 MNHEY, CDR2 SVGAGI.

A single count supports this clone. The chain has TRBV6-4 and TRBJ1-4; weak D call: TRBD1 (5 bases). The germline V and J ends were trimmed by 7 bases and 1 base, with 16 bases remaining between them. Germline V gene lookup returns CDR1 MRHNA and CDR2 SNTAGT. The length of the CDR3 is 16 residues. CDR3: CASKTNSRGTNEKLFF. The DNA for the CDR3 is TGTGCCAGCAAGACAAACTCAAGGGGAACTAATGAAAAACTGTTTTTT.

The V and J genes are TRBV4-1 and TRBJ1-4, with D possibly TRBD1 on 5 matching bases. Trimming cost V 1 base and J 4 bases, with 13 bases left between them. The CDR3 is 16 residues long. From germline, CDR1 is MGHRA and CDR2 YSYEKL. The CDR3 bases are TGCGCCAGCAGCCAAGGGGAGGGGCTGGGTAATGAAAAACTGTTTTTT. Residues: CASSQGEGLGNEKLFF.